This record looks at one T cell receptor beta chain sequence and its context. This entry is derived from a study of shared clonotypes between healthy human individuals. Profiling relied on immunoSEQ multiplex PCR, and the TCRdb table lists in-frame clones only, not all of them. The data show 450,000 to 550,000 clones, approximately 85% seen once. CDR1 and CDR2 (germline): MNHEY, SVGAGI. This CDR3 contains 15 residues. V lost 5 bases and J lost 2; bases outside the gene matches: 8. Sequencing was carried out using PBMCs. The receptor's source is a woman in her forties in good health. Some clones in this sample may be carry-over from other donors' samples. The J gene is TRBJ2-7, the V gene TRBV6-5, with 8 bases matching TRBD1. The CDR3 sequence is CASSTTGGPPYEQYF. The CDR3 nucleotides are TGTGCCAGCAGTACCACAGGGGGGCCGCCCTACGAGCAGTACTTC.